The 27 T cell receptor beta chains below come from one sample, sequenced in a study of T cells expressing NK-cell markers. TCRdb re-analyzed the 5' RACE reads; it lists each CDR3 protein once, without DNA. In total, the table holds over 100,000 distinct CDR3 sequences. The source material was blood T cells: a sorted CD56 or NKG2C T cell subset, CD4+ or CD8+ T cells, or bulk PBMC T cells (not recorded which). The receptor source for this set is a woman between 18 and 70 years old in good health.

V usage is TRBV27 and J usage is TRBJ2-5; the D call of TRBD2 rests on TCRdb alone, since no DNA is present to check it. This CDR3 contains 13 residues. Per the germline V gene, CDR1 is MNHEY and CDR2 is SMNVEV (reference sequence). The CDR3 here is CASRGGLGETQYF.

The chain links TRBV29-1 to TRBJ2-1; TCRdb indicates TRBD1, and absent DNA this call remains unverified. This CDR3 has 16 residues. Germline loops: CDR1 SQVTM, CDR2 ANQGSEA. The chain's CDR3 is CSVDRDLTSSYNEQFF.

The chain combines TRBV14 with TRBJ1-1; TCRdb proposes TRBD1, but this gene call is untestable without DNA. The germline gives CDR1 SGHDN, CDR2 FVKESK. CDR3 length: 14 residues. The CDR3 sequence: CASKGQGLGTEAFF. The whole variable domain, filled in from reference TRBV14 and TRBJ1-1, reads EAGVTQFPSHSVIEKGQTVTLRCDPISGHDNLYWYRRVMGKEIKFLLHFVKESKQDESGMPNNRFLAERTGGTYSTLKVQPAELEDSGVYFCASKGQGLGTEAFFGQGTRLTVV.

The rearrangement uses TRBV5-1 and TRBJ2-1; without DNA, the TCRdb call of TRBD2 cannot be checked. The CDR3 is made up of 19 amino acids. The V gene's germline CDR1 is SGHRS and CDR2 YFSETQ. CDR3 sequence reads: CASSFRLAGEFVVFNEQFF.

J is TRBJ1-1 and V is TRBV6-1; TCRdb gives TRBD1 as the D gene, but with no DNA this cannot be confirmed. Germline V lookup: CDR1 MNHNS, CDR2 SASEGT. CDR3 size: 15 residues. The CDR3 is CASSDGTGHTTEAFF.

This chain links TRBV5-4 with TRBJ1-4. Germline-derived CDR1 and CDR2 are SGHNT and YYREEE (reference sequence). The CDR3 extends over 15 amino acids. CDR3 amino acids: CASSLNSRENEKLFF.

The chain uses TRBV4-3 and TRBJ1-1; TCRdb reports TRBD1, a call that lacks DNA to check it against. The V gene's germline CDR1 is LGHNA and CDR2 YSLEER. CDR3 length equals 14 residues. Here the CDR3 reads CASSQAAAGNEAFF.

The V gene is TRBV29-1, the J gene TRBJ2-7; TCRdb's D call, TRBD2, is unchecked because there is no DNA. The CDR3 contains 15 residues. Germline V gene lookup returns CDR1 SQVTM and CDR2 ANQGSEA. Here the CDR3 reads CSVCSGRPSSYEQYF.

The chain combines TRBV19 with TRBJ2-3; TCRdb names TRBD2, which stays unverified in the absence of DNA. The CDR3 runs 15 residues. Germline V gene sequence: CDR1 LNHDA, CDR2 SQIVND (reference sequence). This CDR3 is CASSGLAGDVDTQYF.

The chain links TRBV5-6 to TRBJ2-2. Germline values: CDR1 SGHDT, CDR2 YYEEEE. This CDR3 contains 12 residues. CDR3: CASSADTGELFF.

The J gene is TRBJ2-7, the V gene TRBV19. The CDR3 is 11 residues long. Germline lookup yields CDR1 LNHDA and CDR2 SQIVND (reference sequence). This CDR3 is CASSHSGEQYF.

The V gene is TRBV7-2, the J gene TRBJ1-4; TCRdb calls TRBD1, which cannot be checked without DNA. This CDR3 is built from 16 residues. CDR1 is SGHTA, CDR2 FQGNSA, per germline. The CDR3 region is CASSDGDISTNEKLFF.

The CDR3 loop is CASSLGTGEETQYF. This chain connects TRBV13 to TRBJ2-5; TCRdb returns TRBD1, unconfirmable since there is no DNA. The germline V gene has CDR1 PRHDT and CDR2 FYEKMQ (reference sequence). The CDR3 runs to 14 residues.

The rearrangement uses TRBV11-2 and TRBJ2-3; lacking DNA, the TRBD2 call made by TCRdb goes unchecked. The CDR3 length is 17 residues. Germline CDR1 is SGHAT and CDR2 is FQNNGV. The CDR3 loop reads CASSLGLAGGGTDTQYF.

This chain uses TRBV7-8 with TRBJ2-2; without DNA, the TCRdb call of TRBD2 cannot be checked. The CDR3 is 13 residues long. Germline V gives CDR1 SGHVS, CDR2 FQNEAQ. CDR3 amino acids: CASTPEGPGELFF.

This chain connects TRBV14 to TRBJ2-5. CDR3 length: 16 residues. The germline V gene encodes CDR1 SGHDN and CDR2 FVKESK. The CDR3 region is CASSQESSNLQETQYF.

The gene calls are TRBV29-1 and TRBJ2-1; TCRdb reports TRBD2, a call that lacks DNA to check it against. Germline V CDR1 and CDR2: SQVTM, ANQGSEA. This CDR3 has 13 amino acids. The CDR3 is CSTAGGGYNEQFF.

The chain recombines TRBV20-1 with TRBJ1-1; TCRdb calls TRBD1, which cannot be checked without DNA. This CDR3 comprises 12 residues. Germline CDR1 DFQATT, CDR2 SNEGSKA (reference sequence). The CDR3 spells CSARETVIEAFF.

The chain employs TRBV12-3 or TRBV12-4 and TRBJ1-5; TCRdb's D call, TRBD1, is unchecked because there is no DNA. CDR3 length: 12 amino acids. CDR3 sequence: CASSTGIQPQHF.

The chain combines TRBV11-2 with TRBJ2-3. Germline V gene lookup returns CDR1 SGHAT and CDR2 FQNNGV. The length of the CDR3 is 15 residues. The CDR3 region is CASSLVTLNYDTQYF. Supplemented by reference TRBV11-2 and TRBJ2-3, the full variable domain reads EAGVAQSPRYKIIEKRQSVAFWCNPISGHATLYWYQQILGQGPKLLIQFQNNGVVDDSQLPKDRFSAERLKGVDSTLKIQPAKLEDSAVYLCASSLVTLNYDTQYFGPGTRLTVL.

The J gene is TRBJ2-3, the V gene TRBV7-8; TCRdb names TRBD2, which stays unverified in the absence of DNA. The CDR3 spans 19 residues. Germline V lookup: CDR1 SGHVS, CDR2 FQNEAQ. CDR3 amino acids: CASSLGYSGSIRGTDTQYF.

The chain has TRBV29-1 and TRBJ2-1; TCRdb proposes TRBD1, but this gene call is untestable without DNA. The germline CDR1 and CDR2 sequences are SQVTM and ANQGSEA. The CDR3 has 11 amino acids. The CDR3 sequence: CSVPRGVEQFF.

This rearrangement joins TRBV7-2 to TRBJ2-4; TCRdb returns TRBD1, unconfirmable since there is no DNA. The CDR3 has 13 residues. Germline V gives CDR1 SGHTA, CDR2 FQGNSA. CDR3 amino acids: CASSFGKGNIQYF.

The V call is TRBV5-1, the J call TRBJ2-7. The CDR3 is 12 residues long. Germline V CDR1 and CDR2: SGHRS, YFSETQ. The CDR3 reads CASSLLGSEQYF.

The chain carries TRBV30 and TRBJ1-1. This CDR3 region has 12 residues. Germline V lookup: CDR1 GTSNPN, CDR2 SVGIG (reference sequence). The CDR3 is CAWSGSNTEAFF.

The chain uses TRBV6-2 or TRBV6-3 and TRBJ1-1; with no DNA, the TCRdb D assignment of TRBD1 cannot be verified. The germline gives CDR1 MNHEY, CDR2 SVGEGT. The CDR3 extends over 13 amino acids. The CDR3 here is CASSQGQHTEAFF.

The rearrangement links TRBV7-9 to TRBJ2-1; the TCRdb D gene call, TRBD1, has no DNA to confirm it. The CDR3 runs 14 residues. Germline CDR1 SEHNR, CDR2 FQNEAQ (reference sequence). The CDR3 sequence is CASSLGQGDNEQFF.